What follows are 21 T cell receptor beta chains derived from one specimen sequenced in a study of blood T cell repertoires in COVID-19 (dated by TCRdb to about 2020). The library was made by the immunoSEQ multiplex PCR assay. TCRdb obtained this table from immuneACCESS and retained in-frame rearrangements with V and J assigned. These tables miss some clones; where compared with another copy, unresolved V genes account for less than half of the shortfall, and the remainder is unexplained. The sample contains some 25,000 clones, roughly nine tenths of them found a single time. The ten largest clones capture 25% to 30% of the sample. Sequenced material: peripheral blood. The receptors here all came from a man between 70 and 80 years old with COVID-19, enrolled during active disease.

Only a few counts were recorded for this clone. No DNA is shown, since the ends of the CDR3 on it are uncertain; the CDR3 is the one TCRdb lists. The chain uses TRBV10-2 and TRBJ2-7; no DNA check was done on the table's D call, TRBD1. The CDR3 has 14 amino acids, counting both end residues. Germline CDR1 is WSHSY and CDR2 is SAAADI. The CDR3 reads CASTSILDSYEQYF.

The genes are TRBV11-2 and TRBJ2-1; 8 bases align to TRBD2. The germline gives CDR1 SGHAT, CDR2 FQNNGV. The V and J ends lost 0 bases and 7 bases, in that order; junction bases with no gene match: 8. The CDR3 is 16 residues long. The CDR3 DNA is TGTGCCAGCAGCTTAGAGGTAGCGGGGATTGGTAATGAGCAGTTCTTC. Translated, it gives CASSLEVAGIGNEQFF.

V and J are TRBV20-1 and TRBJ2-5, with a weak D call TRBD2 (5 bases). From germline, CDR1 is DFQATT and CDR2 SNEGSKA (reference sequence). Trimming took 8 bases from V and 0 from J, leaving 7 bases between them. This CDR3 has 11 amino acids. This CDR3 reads CSWEYQETQYF. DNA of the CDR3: TGCAGTTGGGAGTACCAAGAGACCCAGTACTTC.

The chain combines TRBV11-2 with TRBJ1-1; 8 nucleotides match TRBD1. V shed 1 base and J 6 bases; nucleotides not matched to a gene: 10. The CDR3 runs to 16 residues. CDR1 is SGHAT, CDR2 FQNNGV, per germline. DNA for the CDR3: TGTGCCAGCAGCTTAGGAACCATTAACAGGGGGTCTGAAGCTTTCTTT. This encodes CASSLGTINRGSEAFF.

The CDR3 region has the DNA TGCGCCAGCAGCTTGATGGGGGCGATGAACACTGAAGCTTTCTTT. Translating gives CASSLMGAMNTEAFF. The chain joins TRBV5-1 to TRBJ1-1; D may be TRBD1 (6 bases). Between the trimmed V and J ends, which lost 1 base and 0 bases, there was a span of 10 bases. The length of the CDR3 is 15 residues. The germline V gene encodes CDR1 SGHRS and CDR2 YFSETQ.

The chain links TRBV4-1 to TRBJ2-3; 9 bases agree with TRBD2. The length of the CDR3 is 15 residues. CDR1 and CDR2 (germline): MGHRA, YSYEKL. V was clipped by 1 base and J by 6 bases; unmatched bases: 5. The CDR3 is CASSQVSGGYDTQYF. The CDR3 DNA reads TGCGCCAGCAGCCAAGTTAGCGGGGGATACGATACGCAGTATTTT.

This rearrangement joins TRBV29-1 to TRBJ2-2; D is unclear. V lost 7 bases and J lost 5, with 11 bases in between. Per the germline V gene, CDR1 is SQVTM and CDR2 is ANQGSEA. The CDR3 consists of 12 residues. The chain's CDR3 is CSAHLGTGELFF. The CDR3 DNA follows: TGCAGCGCCCACCTAGGAACCGGGGAGCTGTTTTTT.

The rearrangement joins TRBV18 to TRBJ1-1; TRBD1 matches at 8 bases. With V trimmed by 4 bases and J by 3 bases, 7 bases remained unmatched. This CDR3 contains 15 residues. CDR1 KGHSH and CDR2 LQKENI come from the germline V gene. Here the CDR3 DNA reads TGTGCCAGCTCACTGACAGGGGATGGGTACACTGAAGCTTTCTTT. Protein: CASSLTGDGYTEAFF.

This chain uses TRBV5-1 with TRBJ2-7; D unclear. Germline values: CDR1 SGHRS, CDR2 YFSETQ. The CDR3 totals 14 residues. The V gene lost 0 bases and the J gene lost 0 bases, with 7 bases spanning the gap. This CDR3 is CASSLAASSYEQYF. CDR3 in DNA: TGCGCCAGCAGCTTGGCCGCTAGCTCCTACGAGCAGTACTTC. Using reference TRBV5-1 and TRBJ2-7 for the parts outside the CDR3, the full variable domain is KAGVTQTPRYLIKTRGQQVTLSCSPISGHRSVSWYQQTPGQGLQFLFEYFSETQRNKGNFPGRFSGRQFSNSRSEMNVSTLELGDSALYLCASSLAASSYEQYFGPGTRLTVT.

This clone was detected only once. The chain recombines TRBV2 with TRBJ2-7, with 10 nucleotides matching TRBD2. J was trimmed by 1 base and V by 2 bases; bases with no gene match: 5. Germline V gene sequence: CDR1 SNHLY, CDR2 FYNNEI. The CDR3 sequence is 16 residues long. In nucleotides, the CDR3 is TGTGCCAGCAGTGAAAATCCTAGCGGGAGTTCCTACGAGCAGTACTTC. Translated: CASSENPSGSSYEQYF.

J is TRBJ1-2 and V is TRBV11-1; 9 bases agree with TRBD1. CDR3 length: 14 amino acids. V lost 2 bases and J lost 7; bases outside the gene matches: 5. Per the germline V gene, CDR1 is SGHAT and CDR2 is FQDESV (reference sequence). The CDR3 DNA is TGTGCCAGCAGCTTAATACAGGGGGCTTTTGGCTACACCTTC. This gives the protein CASSLIQGAFGYTF.

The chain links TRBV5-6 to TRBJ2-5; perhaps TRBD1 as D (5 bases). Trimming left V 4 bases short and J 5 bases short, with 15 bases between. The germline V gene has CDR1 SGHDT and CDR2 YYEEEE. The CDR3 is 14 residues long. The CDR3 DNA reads TGTGCCAGCAGCCTTGGACACCACGTTGAGACCCAGTACTTC. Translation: CASSLGHHVETQYF.

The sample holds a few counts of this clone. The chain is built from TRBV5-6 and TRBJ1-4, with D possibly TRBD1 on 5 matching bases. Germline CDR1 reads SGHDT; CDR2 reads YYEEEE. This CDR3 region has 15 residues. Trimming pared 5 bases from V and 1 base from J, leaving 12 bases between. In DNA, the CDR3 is TGTGCCAGCAGTCCCCTGGGGGGAACTAATGAAAAACTGTTTTTT. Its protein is CASSPLGGTNEKLFF. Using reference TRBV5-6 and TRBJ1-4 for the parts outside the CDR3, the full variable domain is DAGVTQSPTHLIKTRGQQVTLRCSPKSGHDTVSWYQQALGQGPQFIFQYYEEEERQRGNFPDRFSGHQFPNYSSELNVNALLLGDSALYLCASSPLGGTNEKLFFGSGTQLSVL.

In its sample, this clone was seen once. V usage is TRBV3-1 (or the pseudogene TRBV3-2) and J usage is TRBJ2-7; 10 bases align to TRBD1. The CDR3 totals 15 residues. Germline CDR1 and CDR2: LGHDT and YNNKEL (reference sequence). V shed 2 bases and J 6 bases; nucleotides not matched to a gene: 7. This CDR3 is CASSQTLGQGVEQYF. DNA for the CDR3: TGTGCCAGCAGCCAAACCCTAGGACAGGGGGTCGAGCAGTACTTC.

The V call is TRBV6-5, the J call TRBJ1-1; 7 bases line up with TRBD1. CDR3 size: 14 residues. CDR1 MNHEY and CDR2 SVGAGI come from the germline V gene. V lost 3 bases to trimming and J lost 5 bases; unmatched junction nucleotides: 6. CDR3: CASSYLRQGTEAFF. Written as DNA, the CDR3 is TGTGCCAGCAGTTATCTCCGACAGGGTACTGAAGCTTTCTTT.

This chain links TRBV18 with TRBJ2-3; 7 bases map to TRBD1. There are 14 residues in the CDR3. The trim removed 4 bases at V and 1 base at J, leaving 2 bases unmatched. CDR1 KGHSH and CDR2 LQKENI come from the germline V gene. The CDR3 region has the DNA TGTGCCAGCTCACTCACAGGGGGCACAGATACGCAGTATTTT. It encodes CASSLTGGTDTQYF.

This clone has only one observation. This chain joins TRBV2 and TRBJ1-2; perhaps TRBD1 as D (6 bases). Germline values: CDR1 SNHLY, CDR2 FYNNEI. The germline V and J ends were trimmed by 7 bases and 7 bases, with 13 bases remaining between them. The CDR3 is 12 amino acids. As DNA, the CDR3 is TGTGCCAGCACCACAGGGTCGGGTGGCTACACCTTC. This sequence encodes CASTTGSGGYTF.

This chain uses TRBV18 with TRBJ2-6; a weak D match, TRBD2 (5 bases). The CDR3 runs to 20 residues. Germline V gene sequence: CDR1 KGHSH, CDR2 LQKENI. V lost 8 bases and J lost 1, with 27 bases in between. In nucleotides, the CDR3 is TGTGCCAGCACAGCTTATAATGAGATACCGAGAGGGTCTGGGGCCAACGTCCTGACTTTC. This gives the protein CASTAYNEIPRGSGANVLTF. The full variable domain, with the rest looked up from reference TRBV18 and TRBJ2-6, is NAGVMQNPRHLVRRRGQEARLRCSPMKGHSHVYWYRQLPEEGLKFMVYLQKENIIDESGMPKERFSAEFPKEGPSILRIQQVVRGDSAAYFCASTAYNEIPRGSGANVLTFGAGSRLTVL.

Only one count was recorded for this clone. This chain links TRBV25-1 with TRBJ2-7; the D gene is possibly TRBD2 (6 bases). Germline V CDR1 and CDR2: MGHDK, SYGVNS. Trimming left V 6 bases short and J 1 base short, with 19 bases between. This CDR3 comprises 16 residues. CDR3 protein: CASRGTPGTQSYEQYF. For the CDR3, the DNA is TGTGCCAGCAGGGGCACTCCAGGGACTCAATCCTACGAGCAGTACTTC.

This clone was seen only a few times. Here the CDR3 DNA reads TGTGCCAGTAGCCCGACAGGGGGCATCGTTGGCTACACCTTC. Its translation is CASSPTGGIVGYTF. The chain employs TRBV19 and TRBJ1-2; 10 bases line up with TRBD1. Germline V gene data show CDR1 as LNHDA and CDR2 as SQIVND (reference sequence). This CDR3 has 14 residues. V shed 6 bases, J shed 7 bases, and the junction held 8 bases outside the gene matches.

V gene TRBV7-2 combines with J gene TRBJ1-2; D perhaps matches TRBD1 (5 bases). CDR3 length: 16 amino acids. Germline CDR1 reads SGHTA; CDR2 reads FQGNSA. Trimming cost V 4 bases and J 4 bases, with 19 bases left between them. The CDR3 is CASSSRQGRMGYGYTF. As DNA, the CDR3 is TGTGCCAGCAGCTCCCGTCAGGGTAGAATGGGCTATGGCTACACCTTC.